Described below is a single T cell receptor beta chain sequence and its context. These data belong to a study of Ad26.COV2.S vaccination and SARS-CoV-2 variants. Treatment here: roughly 20 received Ad26.COV2.S at low or high dose, single or two shots; about 5 received placebo; per-sample allocation not given. Specimen acquisition occurred on day 63 following the initial vaccine or placebo injection. This vaccine is an Ad26 vector that expresses the Wuhan-strain SARS-CoV-2 spike. Using immunoSEQ multiplex PCR, the repertoire was profiled, and TCRdb retains in-frame clones only, with some absent. The data contain about 350,000 clones, around 88% of them singletons. This TCR was sampled from a person aged 18 to 65 who received the Ad26.COV2.S COVID-19 vaccine or a placebo. The source was peripheral blood, collected in a trial of Ad26.COV2.S vaccine versus placebo.

In nucleotides, the CDR3 is TGCGCCAGCAGCTTGGTCCCGGGCCACACTGAAGCTTTCTTT. Translation gives CASSLVPGHTEAFF. This rearrangement joins TRBV5-1 to TRBJ1-1; D remains ambiguous. V dropped 0 bases and J dropped 3 bases, with 9 bases sitting between them. The CDR3 consists of 14 residues. Germline V gene sequence: CDR1 SGHRS, CDR2 YFSETQ. Variable domain in full (rest from reference TRBV5-1 and TRBJ1-1): KAGVTQTPRYLIKTRGQQVTLSCSPISGHRSVSWYQQTPGQGLQFLFEYFSETQRNKGNFPGRFSGRQFSNSRSEMNVSTLELGDSALYLCASSLVPGHTEAFFGQGTRLTVV.